Following are 20 T cell receptor beta chains from one sample sequenced in a study of T cells in Graves' hyperthyroidism and ophthalmopathy. Amplification of TCR beta CDR3 regions was performed using RNA transcripts as template. First-round RT-PCR with HTBI primers amplified the TCR CDR3 region. TCRdb passed the multiplex PCR reads through MiXCR, listing each CDR3 protein once. The sample holds roughly 500,000 distinct CDR3 sequences; more than 45% are singletons and the top ten take around 20%. Specimen: peripheral blood or thyroid tissue (not recorded which). These receptors all come from an adult woman with Graves' disease, either hyperthyroidism or ophthalmopathy (not recorded which).

At least ten counts were recorded for this clonotype. The rearrangement links TRBV5-1 to TRBJ2-5; the match to TRBD2 covers 11 bases. This CDR3 is built from 15 residues. Germline V gene lookup returns CDR1 SGHRS and CDR2 YFSETQ. Trimming cost V 2 bases and J 3 bases; bases outside gene matches: 3. As DNA, the CDR3 is TGCGCCAGCAGCTTAATACTAGCGGGAGAAGAGACCCAGTACTTC. Translation: CASSLILAGEETQYF. Supplemented by reference TRBV5-1 and TRBJ2-5, the full variable domain reads KAGVTQTPRYLIKTRGQQVTLSCSPISGHRSVSWYQQTPGQGLQFLFEYFSETQRNKGNFPGRFSGRQFSNSRSEMNVSTLELGDSALYLCASSLILAGEETQYFGPGTRLLVL.

The chain uses TRBV10-3 and TRBJ2-7; no clear D. CDR1 is ENHRY and CDR2 is SYGVKD in the germline V gene. With 0 bases removed from V and 7 bases from J, the gap between germline ends came to 13 bases. This CDR3 contains 14 residues. CDR3 DNA: TGTGCCATCAGTGAGTCGGTGGGATTCGATGAGCAGTACTTC. The encoded protein is CAISESVGFDEQYF.

The V gene is TRBV20-1, the J gene TRBJ1-5; 8 nucleotides match TRBD1. Losses at the gene ends were 4 bases for V and 7 bases for J; bases not matched to a gene: 6. The CDR3 loop spans 13 amino acids. Looked up from germline, CDR1 is DFQATT and CDR2 is SNEGSKA (reference sequence). As DNA, the CDR3 is TGCAGTGCTATTGACAGGGGAGGACAGCCCCAGCATTTT. Translated: CSAIDRGGQPQHF.

V gene TRBV12-3 or TRBV12-4 combines with J gene TRBJ1-1; D perhaps matches TRBD1 (5 bases). V was cut by 4 bases and J by 5 bases, with 11 bases left in between. The CDR3 extends over 13 amino acids. The CDR3 here is CASSWPGRTEAFF. CDR3 sequence (DNA): TGTGCCAGCAGTTGGCCGGGACGGACTGAAGCTTTCTTT.

Worth noting for this clonotype: A much larger clonotype is one base distant, so this may be a read error. The chain has TRBV7-9 and TRBJ2-7; 7 nucleotides agree with TRBD1. Looked up from germline, CDR1 is SEHNR and CDR2 is FQNEAQ (reference sequence). This CDR3 is built from 14 residues. Trimming took 4 bases from V and 3 from J; bases not matched to a gene: 6. The CDR3 DNA follows: TGTGCCAGCAGCTGGCGACAGGGTGTCTACGAGCAGTACTTC. It encodes CASSWRQGVYEQYF.

Concerning this clonotype: Sequence at one end of the junction differs from germline and may be a read error. The chain uses TRBV4-3 and TRBJ1-1; perhaps TRBD1 as D (6 bases). Germline V gene lookup returns CDR1 LGHNA and CDR2 YSLEER. The CDR3 spans 15 residues. The CDR3 nucleotides are TGCGCCAGCAGCCAGGCGGGGGCTAGGAACACCGAAGCTTTCTTT. The encoded protein is CASSQAGARNTEAFF.

Many counts were recorded for this clonotype. V usage is TRBV10-3 and J usage is TRBJ2-7; D call uncertain. Trimming took off 2 bases at V and 4 bases at J, with 6 bases between the two ends. CDR3 length: 12 amino acids. The germline gives CDR1 ENHRY, CDR2 SYGVKD. CDR3 nucleotides: TGTGCCATCAGTGAGGGGCCGTACGAGCAGTACTTC. Amino acids: CAISEGPYEQYF.

In its sample, this clonotype was seen many times. V is TRBV18 and J is TRBJ1-2; TRBD1 is a possible D gene (6 bases). Germline V gene lookup returns CDR1 KGHSH and CDR2 LQKENI. V gave up 5 bases and J gave up 4 bases, with 11 bases separating them. The CDR3 length is 13 residues. Here the CDR3 DNA reads TGTGCCAGCTCATTGGACAGCTCCTATGGCTACACCTTC. Encoded protein: CASSLDSSYGYTF.

This clonotype was found many times. The chain links TRBV4-1 to TRBJ1-5, with 11 nucleotides matching TRBD1. The CDR3 loop spans 16 amino acids. Germline CDR1 reads MGHRA; CDR2 reads YSYEKL. The junction had 4 bases not matched to a gene; V was cut back by 1 base and J by 5 bases. The CDR3: CASSQGKGQGDQPQHF. The CDR3 nucleotides read TGCGCCAGCAGCCAAGGGAAGGGACAGGGGGATCAGCCCCAGCATTTT.

In its sample, this clonotype was seen a few times. The V gene is TRBV28, the J gene TRBJ1-2, with 7 bases fitting TRBD1. The CDR3 sequence is 14 residues long. Germline V CDR1 and CDR2: MDHEN, SYDVKM. The V gene end was trimmed by 6 bases and the J gene end by 3 bases; junction bases not matched to a gene: 7. DNA for the CDR3: TGTGCCAGCAGCGACCAAGGGACAGACTATGGCTACACCTTC. It is translated as CASSDQGTDYGYTF.

This sequence joins TRBV15 and TRBJ1-2; 8 bases map to TRBD1. The V gene's germline CDR1 is LNHNV and CDR2 YYDKDF (reference sequence). V shed 0 bases, J shed 8 bases, and the junction held 5 bases outside the gene matches. This CDR3 is 14 amino acids long. The CDR3 here is CATSRDPGQEGYTF. The CDR3 DNA follows: TGTGCCACCAGCAGAGATCCGGGACAGGAGGGCTACACCTTC.

As to this clonotype: A clone one base away is much larger, so this may be a read error. The CDR3 does not end in the conserved phenylalanine or tryptophan, so this is likely a read error. The chain joins TRBV29-1 to TRBJ1-6; D is possibly TRBD1 (6 bases). CDR1 SQVTM and CDR2 ANQGSEA come from the germline V gene. V lost 3 bases to trimming and J lost 9 bases, with 12 bases between them. This CDR3 has 13 residues. CDR3 sequence reads: CSVEYRVGSPLHL. The CDR3 DNA sequence: TGCAGCGTTGAGTACAGGGTGGGTTCACCCCTCCACCTT.

This chain links TRBV29-1 with TRBJ1-2, with no clear D. This CDR3 contains 14 residues. The germline gives CDR1 SQVTM, CDR2 ANQGSEA. V was pared by 3 bases and J by 3 bases, with 14 bases between. CDR3 nucleotides: TGCAGCGTTGACGCGCAGCGAGAAGACTATGGCTACACCTTC. Encoded protein: CSVDAQREDYGYTF.

V and J are TRBV24-1 and TRBJ2-3, with D tentatively TRBD1 or TRBD2 (5 bases each). Germline lookup yields CDR1 KGHDR and CDR2 SFDVKD. This CDR3 is built from 12 residues. V was trimmed by 10 bases and J by 4 bases, leaving 11 bases between them. The CDR3 DNA sequence: TGTGCCACTGGGGGAGTAGCAGATACGCAGTATTTT. This sequence encodes CATGGVADTQYF.

This clonotype was recorded many times. The V call is TRBV4-1, the J call TRBJ2-5, with 11 bases aligning to TRBD2. CDR1 MGHRA and CDR2 YSYEKL come from the germline V gene. Unmatched junction bases numbered 6, after V lost 6 bases and J lost 0 bases. The CDR3 is 16 residues long. CDR3 DNA sequence: TGCGCCAGCAGACCCCGACTAGCGGGATACCAAGAGACCCAGTACTTC. Translation gives CASRPRLAGYQETQYF.

The gene calls are TRBV29-1 and TRBJ1-4; D unclear. Germline V gene data show CDR1 as SQVTM and CDR2 as ANQGSEA. This CDR3 spans 14 amino acids. V was pared by 5 bases and J by 3 bases, with 13 bases between. The CDR3 loop reads CSVLFGPANEKLFF. The CDR3 nucleotides read TGCAGCGTTCTGTTTGGGCCCGCTAATGAAAAACTGTTTTTT. The full variable domain, completed using reference TRBV29-1 and TRBJ1-4, is SAVISQKPSRDICQRGTSLTIQCQVDSQVTMMFWYRQQPGQSLTLIATANQGSEATYESGFVIDKFPISRPNLTFSTLTVSNMSPEDSSIYLCSVLFGPANEKLFFGSGTQLSVL.

This rearrangement joins TRBV14 to TRBJ2-7; 10 bases fit TRBD1. The CDR3 is made up of 16 amino acids. Germline loops: CDR1 SGHDN, CDR2 FVKESK. V lost 4 bases and J lost 7; bases outside the gene matches: 13. The CDR3 DNA follows: TGTGCCAGCAGCCTGACCGGGACAGGGGCTGAGGGGGAGCAGTACTTC. Translation gives CASSLTGTGAEGEQYF.

CDR3 amino acids: CASSKKTATKLFF. CDR3 nucleotides: TGTGCCAGCAGCAAAAAAACAGCGACGAAACTGTTTTTT. The chain recombines TRBV7-8 with TRBJ1-4; D call uncertain. In germline, CDR1 is SGHVS, CDR2 FQNEAQ. This CDR3 has 13 residues. V was shortened by 5 bases and J by 11 bases, with 15 bases between the two germline ends.

This clonotype was seen only a few times. The chain links TRBV20-1 to TRBJ2-1; 7 bases fit TRBD1. The junction had 4 bases not matched to a gene; V was cut back by 4 bases and J by 4 bases. The germline V gene encodes CDR1 DFQATT and CDR2 SNEGSKA (reference sequence). CDR3 size: 13 residues. CDR3 in DNA: TGCAGTGCTAAATACAGGGGATACAATGAGCAGTTCTTC. Amino acid sequence: CSAKYRGYNEQFF.

Ten or more counts support this clonotype. The chain employs TRBV7-2 and TRBJ2-7; D gene unclear. Trimming took off 1 base at V and 1 base at J, with 8 bases between the two ends. The CDR3 consists of 14 residues. Looked up from germline, CDR1 is SGHTA and CDR2 is FQGNSA. CDR3 bases: TGTGCCAGCAGCTTAGATAACGGGTCCTACGAGCAGTACTTC. Protein sequence: CASSLDNGSYEQYF.